Following are 27 T cell receptor beta chains from one sample sequenced in a study of OX40 agonist ivuxolimab in advanced cancers. Measured with immunoSEQ multiplex PCR; TCRdb has only the in-frame clones, and not every one. This table holds about 80,000 clones, around 92% found once. The material was CD4+ or CD8+ T cells sorted from blood, obtained in a trial of the OX40 agonist ivuxolimab. All receptors derive from an adult with an advanced solid tumor such as melanoma, head and neck, liver or kidney cancer.

Here the CDR3 DNA reads TGTGCCAGCAGTCTGACAGGGGGCGTTTCCTACGAGCAGTACTTC. Protein: CASSLTGGVSYEQYF. The gene calls are TRBV27 and TRBJ2-7; 10 bases map to TRBD1. Trimming cost V 5 bases and J 1 base; bases outside gene matches: 5. CDR3 size: 15 residues. Germline V gives CDR1 MNHEY, CDR2 SMNVEV (reference sequence).

The J gene is TRBJ2-7, the V gene TRBV5-5; D is ambiguous. V shed 4 bases and J shed 7 bases, with 18 bases lying between them. This CDR3 spans 14 amino acids. CDR1 is SGHKS, CDR2 YYEKEE, per germline (reference sequence). The CDR3 loop reads CASSPSSTRWEQYF. The CDR3 DNA reads TGTGCCAGCAGCCCCAGTTCAACTCGGTGGGAGCAGTACTTC.

The chain has TRBV4-1 and TRBJ2-5; D perhaps matches TRBD1 (5 bases). The germline V and J ends were trimmed by 0 bases and 5 bases, with 13 bases remaining between them. Per the germline V gene, CDR1 is MGHRA and CDR2 is YSYEKL. CDR3 length equals 15 residues. The CDR3 loop reads CASSQEARVWETQYF. The DNA of the CDR3 is TGCGCCAGCAGCCAAGAGGCCAGGGTATGGGAGACCCAGTACTTC.

This chain joins TRBV19 and TRBJ1-1; D is perhaps TRBD1 (6 bases). Trimming left V 5 bases short and J 2 bases short, with 15 bases between. This CDR3 is built from 15 residues. The germline CDR1 and CDR2 sequences are LNHDA and SQIVND (reference sequence). CDR3 in DNA: TGTGCCAGTAGTTTACGGACAGAAACAAACACTGAAGCTTTCTTT. Translation: CASSLRTETNTEAFF.

This sequence joins TRBV19 and TRBJ1-3, with a possible D match to TRBD1 (6 bases). V lost 3 bases to trimming and J lost 1 base, with 16 bases between them. Germline V gene lookup returns CDR1 LNHDA and CDR2 SQIVND (reference sequence). The CDR3 consists of 17 residues. DNA for the CDR3: TGTGCCAGTAGTATGATTGCAGGGGAAAGATCTGGAAACACCATATATTTT. This encodes CASSMIAGERSGNTIYF.

The chain recombines TRBV7-8 with TRBJ2-3; TRBD2 agrees at 11 bases. Losses at the gene ends were 4 bases for V and 8 bases for J; bases not matched to a gene: 8. Germline CDR1 reads SGHVS; CDR2 reads FQNEAQ. This CDR3 region has 15 residues. CDR3 in amino acids: CASSSLAGGLSTQYF. The CDR3 DNA follows: TGTGCCAGCAGCTCGCTAGCGGGGGGTTTGAGTACGCAGTATTTT.

The J gene is TRBJ1-2, the V gene TRBV9; D is undetermined. The CDR3 contains 12 residues. Per the germline V gene, CDR1 is SGDLS and CDR2 is YYNGEE. V lost 1 base and J 10 bases, leaving 11 bases between the germline ends. CDR3 sequence (DNA): TGTGCCAGCAGCGTACCAACGATGAACTACACCTTC. The encoded protein is CASSVPTMNYTF.

This chain links TRBV5-8 with TRBJ2-1; TRBD1 or TRBD2 may be the D gene (5 bases each). CDR3 length equals 14 residues. V gave up 5 bases and J gave up 6 bases, with 15 bases separating them. The germline gives CDR1 SGHTS, CDR2 YDEGEE. CDR3 protein: CASRGVPWTNEQFF. CDR3 nucleotide sequence: TGTGCCAGCAGGGGGGTGCCGTGGACCAATGAGCAGTTCTTC. The complete variable domain, with remaining parts taken from reference TRBV5-8 and TRBJ2-1, reads EAGVTQSPTHLIKTRGQQATLRCSPISGHTSVYWYQQALGLGLQFLLWYDEGEERNRGNFPPRFSGRQFPNYSSELNVNALELEDSALYLCASRGVPWTNEQFFGPGTRLTVL.

J is TRBJ2-5 and V is TRBV19, with 8 positions matching TRBD2. The CDR3 is 16 amino acids. Germline CDR1 and CDR2: LNHDA and SQIVND (reference sequence). V was clipped by 4 bases and J by 0 bases; unmatched bases: 7. CDR3 residues: CASSTLERGNQETQYF. The CDR3, as DNA: TGTGCCAGTAGTACCCTGGAGCGGGGGAACCAAGAGACCCAGTACTTC.

This clone was detected only once. The V and J genes are TRBV5-5 and TRBJ1-1; TRBD1 aligns across 7 bases. Germline V CDR1 and CDR2: SGHKS, YYEKEE (reference sequence). This CDR3 spans 16 amino acids. Trimming at V came to 0 bases and at J to 0 bases, leaving 5 bases not matched to a gene. The CDR3 nucleotides read TGTGCCAGCAGCTTGGGAGTGGGACAGCTGAACACTGAAGCTTTCTTT. Translating it yields CASSLGVGQLNTEAFF.

This chain uses TRBV7-2 with TRBJ1-2, with TRBD1 as a possible D gene (5 bases). The germline CDR1 and CDR2 sequences are SGHTA and FQGNSA. The length of the CDR3 is 15 residues. V shed 3 bases and J shed 4 bases, with 15 bases lying between them. CDR3 coding DNA: TGTGCCAGCAGCTTCGGCGGGGGGAGTTCCTATGGCTACACCTTC. Protein sequence: CASSFGGGSSYGYTF.

V and J are TRBV6-5 and TRBJ2-1, with unresolved D. The CDR3 runs 14 residues. The germline V and J ends were trimmed by 2 bases and 2 bases, with 7 bases remaining between them. The germline gives CDR1 MNHEY, CDR2 SVGAGI. The CDR3 bases are TGTGCCAGCAGTTACGGCAGAGCCTACAATGAGCAGTTCTTC. Encoded protein: CASSYGRAYNEQFF.

The count of this clone is one. This chain connects TRBV5-6 to TRBJ1-5; D is unresolved. Trimming cost V 1 base and J 4 bases, with 9 bases left between them. The CDR3 is 14 residues long. Germline assignment: CDR1 SGHDT and CDR2 YYEEEE. Written as DNA, the CDR3 is TGTGCCAGCAGCTTGTGGAGAGGGAATCAGCCCCAGCATTTT. This codes for CASSLWRGNQPQHF. Using reference TRBV5-6 and TRBJ1-5 for the parts outside the CDR3, the full variable domain is DAGVTQSPTHLIKTRGQQVTLRCSPKSGHDTVSWYQQALGQGPQFIFQYYEEEERQRGNFPDRFSGHQFPNYSSELNVNALLLGDSALYLCASSLWRGNQPQHFGDGTRLSIL.

Only a few counts were recorded for this clone. The chain carries TRBV7-9 and TRBJ2-1; 9 bases fit TRBD1. Losses at the gene ends were 10 bases for V and 5 bases for J; bases not matched to a gene: 6. Germline lookup yields CDR1 SEHNR and CDR2 FQNEAQ (reference sequence). This CDR3 is 13 amino acids long. CDR3 coding DNA: TGTGCCATGGACAGGGGCTTAAACAATGAGCAGTTCTTC. It encodes CAMDRGLNNEQFF. Complete variable domain (other parts from reference TRBV7-9 and TRBJ2-1): DTGVSQNPRHKITKRGQNVTFRCDPISEHNRLYWYRQTLGQGPEFLTYFQNEAQLEKSRLLSDRFSAERPKGSFSTLEIQRTEQGDSAMYLCAMDRGLNNEQFFGPGTRLTVL.

This chain joins TRBV29-1 and TRBJ2-7; the match to TRBD1 covers 8 bases. The CDR3 is made up of 16 amino acids. In germline, CDR1 is SQVTM, CDR2 ANQGSEA. After removal of 3 bases from V and 3 bases from J, the junction contained 13 bases not matched to a gene. For the CDR3, the DNA is TGCAGCGTTGAGGTTGTTGGTCGGGACAGGAACTACGAGCAGTACTTC. It yields the protein CSVEVVGRDRNYEQYF.

The chain combines TRBV6-6 with TRBJ2-5; 8 bases agree with TRBD1. This CDR3 spans 16 amino acids. The V gene's germline CDR1 is MNHNY and CDR2 SVGAGI (reference sequence). V was clipped by 0 bases and J by 10 bases; unmatched bases: 13. The CDR3 sequence is CASSYSQGAGRVGQYF. CDR3 nucleotide sequence: TGTGCCAGCAGTTACTCGCAGGGGGCTGGTCGGGTGGGCCAGTACTTC.

The V call is TRBV7-9, the J call TRBJ2-7; 9 bases fit TRBD1. The germline gives CDR1 SEHNR, CDR2 FQNEAQ (reference sequence). The CDR3 runs to 16 residues. The V gene end was trimmed by 5 bases and the J gene end by 1 base; junction bases not matched to a gene: 9. The CDR3 protein is CASSPPGQGNSYEQYF. The CDR3 DNA reads TGTGCCAGCAGCCCCCCCGGACAGGGGAATTCCTACGAGCAGTACTTC.

The CDR3 sequence is CASSFVGGLQFF. The CDR3, as DNA: TGTGCCAGCAGCTTTGTGGGGGGGCTCCAGTTCTTC. The genes are TRBV11-2 and TRBJ2-1; D might be TRBD2 (7 bases). The CDR3 sequence is 12 residues long. CDR1 and CDR2 from the germline V gene are SGHAT and FQNNGV. V was clipped by 3 bases and J by 13 bases, with 13 bases between them.

The chain couples TRBV19 to TRBJ2-3; 11 bases line up with TRBD2. CDR3 length: 17 residues. Germline CDR1 reads LNHDA; CDR2 reads SQIVND (reference sequence). The V gene end was trimmed by 1 base and the J gene end by 2 bases; junction bases not matched to a gene: 5. As DNA, the CDR3 is TGTGCCAGTAGTATAGGGCTAGCGGGGGGATTCACAGATACGCAGTATTTT. Protein: CASSIGLAGGFTDTQYF.

This chain links TRBV4-1 with TRBJ1-2; perhaps TRBD1 as D (5 bases). V was pared by 1 base and J by 2 bases, with 5 bases between. Germline V gene data show CDR1 as MGHRA and CDR2 as YSYEKL. This CDR3 contains 13 residues. CDR3 region: CASSQGTNYGYTF. The CDR3 DNA follows: TGCGCCAGCAGCCAAGGGACAAACTATGGCTACACCTTC.

The genes are TRBV13 and TRBJ2-7; 9 nucleotides match TRBD1. Germline assignment: CDR1 PRHDT and CDR2 FYEKMQ (reference sequence). The V gene end was trimmed by 1 base and the J gene end by 5 bases; junction bases not matched to a gene: 6. This CDR3 is built from 15 residues. CDR3 protein: CASSLAPGQGHEQYF. The CDR3 DNA sequence: TGTGCCAGCAGCTTAGCCCCGGGACAGGGCCACGAGCAGTACTTC. The full variable domain, rest sourced from reference TRBV13 and TRBJ2-7, is AAGVIQSPRHLIKEKRETATLKCYPIPRHDTVYWYQQGPGQDPQFLISFYEKMQSDKGSIPDRFSAQQFSDYHSELNMSSLELGDSALYFCASSLAPGQGHEQYFGPGTRLTVT.

This rearrangement joins TRBV6-5 to TRBJ2-5, with 9 bases aligning to TRBD1. This CDR3 spans 16 amino acids. Germline V gene lookup returns CDR1 MNHEY and CDR2 SVGAGI. Germline trimming cut 0 bases from V and 5 bases from J; bases unmatched to any gene: 7. The CDR3: CASSYSGTGLMETQYF. DNA of the CDR3: TGTGCCAGCAGTTACTCAGGGACAGGGTTAATGGAGACCCAGTACTTC.

The chain has TRBV6-6 and TRBJ1-1; unclear D gene. Per germline, CDR1 MNHNY and CDR2 SVGAGI (reference sequence). V was shortened by 0 bases and J by 4 bases, with 9 bases between the two germline ends. This CDR3 has 14 residues. For the CDR3, the DNA is TGTGCCAGCAGTTACTCGGGATTGGGCACTGAAGCTTTCTTT. It translates to CASSYSGLGTEAFF.

The rearrangement joins TRBV15 to TRBJ1-3; D possibly corresponds to TRBD1 (6 bases). The germline V gene has CDR1 LNHNV and CDR2 YYDKDF (reference sequence). The V and J ends lost 6 bases and 0 bases respectively, with 12 bases between them. The CDR3 extends over 15 amino acids. The CDR3: CATRDSLFSGNTIYF. The CDR3 DNA is TGTGCCACCAGGGACAGTCTTTTCTCTGGAAACACCATATATTTT.

J is TRBJ1-1 and V is TRBV7-6, with D perhaps TRBD1 (5 bases). The V end lost 4 bases, the J end lost 0 bases, and 6 bases lay between the germline ends. This CDR3 region has 13 residues. Germline V gene sequence: CDR1 SGHVS, CDR2 FNYEAQ. CDR3 in DNA: TGTGCCAGCAGCTCGGGACTGAACACTGAAGCTTTCTTT. Its protein is CASSSGLNTEAFF. Full variable domain (remainder filled in from reference TRBV7-6 and TRBJ1-1): GAGVSQSPRYKVTKRGQDVALRCDPISGHVSLYWYRQALGQGPEFLTYFNYEAQQDKSGLPNDRFSAERPEGSISTLTIQRTEQRDSAMYRCASSSGLNTEAFFGQGTRLTVV.

J is TRBJ2-2 and V is TRBV9; D is undetermined. Germline assignment: CDR1 SGDLS and CDR2 YYNGEE. Trimming removed 4 bases from V and 8 bases from J, with 9 bases in between. The CDR3 covers 12 residues. The DNA of the CDR3 is TGTGCCAGCAGCCCCCAAGCTGGGGAGCTGTTTTTT. Protein: CASSPQAGELFF.

The J gene is TRBJ1-4, the V gene TRBV12-5, with unresolved D. The ends were cut back, 2 bases at V and 5 bases at J, with 9 bases in the middle. The germline gives CDR1 LGHNT, CDR2 FRNRAP. There are 14 residues in the CDR3. The CDR3, as DNA: TGTGCTAGTGGTTTGTGGCAGTTAAATGAAAAACTGTTTTTT. Translating it yields CASGLWQLNEKLFF.